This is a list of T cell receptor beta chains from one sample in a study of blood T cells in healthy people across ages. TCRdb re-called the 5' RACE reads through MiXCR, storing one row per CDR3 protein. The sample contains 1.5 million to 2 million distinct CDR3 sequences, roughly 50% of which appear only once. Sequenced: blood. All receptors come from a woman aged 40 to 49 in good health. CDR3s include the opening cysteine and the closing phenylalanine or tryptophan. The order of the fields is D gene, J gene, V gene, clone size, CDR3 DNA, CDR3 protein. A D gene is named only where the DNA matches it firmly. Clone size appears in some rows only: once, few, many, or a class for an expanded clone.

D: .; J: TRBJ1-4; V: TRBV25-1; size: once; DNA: TGCGCCAGCAGTGCAAGCGGGGTGAATGAAAAACTGTTTTTT; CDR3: CASSASGVNEKLFF
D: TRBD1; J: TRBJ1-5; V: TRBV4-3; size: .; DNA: TGCGCCAGCAGCCAAGGTAGGGGGCCCGGGCAGCCCCAGCATTTT; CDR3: CASSQGRGPGQPQHF
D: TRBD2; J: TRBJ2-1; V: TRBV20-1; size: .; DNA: TGCAGTGCTAGAGCCGGGACTAGCGGGGGCAATGAGCAGTTCTTC; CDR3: CSARAGTSGGNEQFF
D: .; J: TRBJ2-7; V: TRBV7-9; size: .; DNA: TGTGCCAGCAGCTTATTCCAGGGGCCATTCTACGAGCAGTACTTC; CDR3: CASSLFQGPFYEQYF
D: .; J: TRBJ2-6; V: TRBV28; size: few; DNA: TGTGCCAGCAGCTACGGGGGCGTCTCTGGGGCCAACGTCCTGACTTTC; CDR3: CASSYGGVSGANVLTF
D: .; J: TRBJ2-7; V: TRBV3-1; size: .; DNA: TGTGCCAGCAGCCAAGTAAGCACCTCGGGGCAGTACTTC; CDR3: CASSQVSTSGQYF
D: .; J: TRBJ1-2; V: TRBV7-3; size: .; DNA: TGTGCCAGCAGCTCTTCAGACAAGCATGGCTACACCTTC; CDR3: CASSSSDKHGYTF
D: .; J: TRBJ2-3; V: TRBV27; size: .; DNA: TGTGCCAGCAGTTCCCCCGGGGGGCCCAGGGATACGCAGTATTTT; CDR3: CASSSPGGPRDTQYF
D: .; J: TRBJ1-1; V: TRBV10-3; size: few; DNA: TGTGCCATCAAGGGGACCACAGGAACCTACACTGAAGCTTTCTTT; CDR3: CAIKGTTGTYTEAFF
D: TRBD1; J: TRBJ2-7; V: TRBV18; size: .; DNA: TGTGCCAGCTCCCGTCAGGGGGCTAGTTTATACGAGCAGTACTTC; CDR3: CASSRQGASLYEQYF
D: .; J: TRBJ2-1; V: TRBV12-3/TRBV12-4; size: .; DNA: TGTGCCAGCAGTTTGCGTGTTGGGAGCTCCTACGAGCAGTTCTTC; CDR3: CASSLRVGSSYEQFF
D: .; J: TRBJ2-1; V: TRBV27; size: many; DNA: TGTGCCAGCAGCTTAACCGGGGGAGGCTACAATGAGCAGTTCTTC; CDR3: CASSLTGGGYNEQFF
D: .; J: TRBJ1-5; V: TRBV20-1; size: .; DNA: TGCAGTGCTAGAGATCGGGACATAATGAATCAGCCCCAGCATTTT; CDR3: CSARDRDIMNQPQHF
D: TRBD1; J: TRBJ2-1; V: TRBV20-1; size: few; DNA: TGCAGTGCTTATCACAGGGGGCTCGATGAGCAGTTCTTC; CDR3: CSAYHRGLDEQFF
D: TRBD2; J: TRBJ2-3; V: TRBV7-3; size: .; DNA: TGTGCCAGCAGCTCCCAACCCCCGGGACTAGCAAGAGATACGCAGTATTTT; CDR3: CASSSQPPGLARDTQYF
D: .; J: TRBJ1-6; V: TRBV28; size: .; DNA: TGTGCCAGCGTTCAGTCTACGCCGAATTCACCCCTCCACTTT; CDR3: CASVQSTPNSPLHF
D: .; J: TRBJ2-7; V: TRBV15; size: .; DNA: TGTGCCACCAGCAGCGCGTCGAATTACGAGCAGTACTTC; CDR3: CATSSASNYEQYF
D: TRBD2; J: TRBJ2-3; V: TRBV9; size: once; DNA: TGTGCCAGCAGCGTAGGAGGGACTAGCGGGGCCCGCACAGATACGCAGTATTTT; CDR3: CASSVGGTSGARTDTQYF
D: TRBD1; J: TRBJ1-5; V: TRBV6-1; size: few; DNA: TGTGCCAGCAGCCCTGACAGGGCTCGGAATCAGCCCCAGCATTTT; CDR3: CASSPDRARNQPQHF
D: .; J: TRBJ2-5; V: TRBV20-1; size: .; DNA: TGCAGTGCTAGAGCTGGCCTGTACCAAGAGACCCAGTACTTC; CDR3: CSARAGLYQETQYF
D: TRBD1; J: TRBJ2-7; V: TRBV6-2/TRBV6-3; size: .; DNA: TGTGCCAGCACTTTGGGACAGGGGAGGTCCTACGAGCAGTACTTC; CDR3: CASTLGQGRSYEQYF
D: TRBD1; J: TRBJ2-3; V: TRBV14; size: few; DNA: TGTGCCAGCAGTCTGCTTGAGGGGGCTGATACGCAGTATTTT; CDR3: CASSLLEGADTQYF
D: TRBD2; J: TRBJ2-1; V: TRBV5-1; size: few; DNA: TGCGCCAGCAGCCCCGTCATAGCGGGGGGGCGTGATGAGCAGTTCTTC; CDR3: CASSPVIAGGRDEQFF
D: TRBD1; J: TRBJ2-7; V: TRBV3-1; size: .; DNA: TGTGCCAGCAGCCAAGGGACAGGGGTCCACGAGCAGTACTTC; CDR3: CASSQGTGVHEQYF
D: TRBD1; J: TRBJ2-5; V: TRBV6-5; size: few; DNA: TGTGCCAGCAGCCGGGGGACAGGGCACGAGACCCAGTACTTC; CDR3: CASSRGTGHETQYF
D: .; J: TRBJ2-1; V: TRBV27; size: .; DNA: TGTGCCAGCAGTTTAAGCGTCACGTCAGGGTACTCCTACAATGAGCAGTTCTTC; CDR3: CASSLSVTSGYSYNEQFF
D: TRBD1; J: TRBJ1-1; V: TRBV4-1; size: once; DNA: TGCGCCAGCAGCCAAGTGGACAGGGGAACCAACACTGAAGCTTTCTTT; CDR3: CASSQVDRGTNTEAFF
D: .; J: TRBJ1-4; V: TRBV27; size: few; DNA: TGTGCCAGTGGGGGGGAAAAACTGTTTTTT; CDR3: CASGGEKLFF
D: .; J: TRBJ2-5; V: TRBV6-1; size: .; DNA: TGTGCCAGCAGTGACTGGGGAGAGCAAGAGACCCAGTACTTC; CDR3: CASSDWGEQETQYF
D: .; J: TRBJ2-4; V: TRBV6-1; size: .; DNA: TGTGCCAGCAGTGAACGGCAGGGGGGCCATAAAAACATTCAGTACTTC; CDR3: CASSERQGGHKNIQYF
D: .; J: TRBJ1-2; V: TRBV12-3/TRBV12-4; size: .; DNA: TGTGCCAGCAGTTACCTCCCGGGGCCGAGGGGCTATGGCTACACCTTC; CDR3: CASSYLPGPRGYGYTF
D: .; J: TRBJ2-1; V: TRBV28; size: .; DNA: TGTGCCAGCAGTCCTGGGCAATTATTACACTACAATGAGCAGTTCTTC; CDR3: CASSPGQLLHYNEQFF
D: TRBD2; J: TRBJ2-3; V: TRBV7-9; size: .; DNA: TGTGCCAGCAACCTACTCGGGGGGTCCACAGATACGCAGTATTTT; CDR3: CASNLLGGSTDTQYF
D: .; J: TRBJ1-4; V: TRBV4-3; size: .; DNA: TGCGCCAGCAGCCAACAGTCCCTTAATGAAAAACTGTTTTTT; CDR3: CASSQQSLNEKLFF
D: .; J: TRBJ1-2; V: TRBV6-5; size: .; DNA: TGTGCCAGCAGGGGGGCTGGCCGTTGGAACTATGGCTACACCTTC; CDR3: CASRGAGRWNYGYTF
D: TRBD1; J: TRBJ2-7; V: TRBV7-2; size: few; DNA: TGTGCCAGCAGCTTCCAGGGGGCGGATGGGTCCTACGAGCAGTACTTC; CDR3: CASSFQGADGSYEQYF
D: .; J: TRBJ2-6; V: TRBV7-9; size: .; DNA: TGTGCCAGCCCCAAAACGGGATCTGGGGCCAACGTCCTGACTTTC; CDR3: CASPKTGSGANVLTF
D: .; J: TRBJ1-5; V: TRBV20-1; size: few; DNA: TGCAGTGCTAGAGATAAGGGACGGTCGAAACCCCATCCCCAGCATTTT; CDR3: CSARDKGRSKPHPQHF
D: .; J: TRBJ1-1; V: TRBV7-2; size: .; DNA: TGTGCCAGCAGCCCTGGAGGCTTGAGGAACACTGAAGCTTTCTTT; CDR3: CASSPGGLRNTEAFF
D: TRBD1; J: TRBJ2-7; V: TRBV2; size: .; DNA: TGTGCCAGCACTGGACAGGGGGCCTCCGAGCGGTACTTC; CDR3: CASTGQGASERYF
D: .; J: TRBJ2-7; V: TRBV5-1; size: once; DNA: TGTGCCAGCAGACCCGCAGGGGCGGAGTACGAGCAGTACTTC; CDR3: CASRPAGAEYEQYF
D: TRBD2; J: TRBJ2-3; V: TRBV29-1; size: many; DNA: TGCAGCGCTGGGACTAGGGTTGCAGATACGCAGTATTTT; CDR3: CSAGTRVADTQYF
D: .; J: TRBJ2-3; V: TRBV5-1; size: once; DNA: TGCGCCGGCAGCTTGTCGCCAGCGGGCCGCACAGATACGCAGTATTTT; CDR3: CAGSLSPAGRTDTQYF
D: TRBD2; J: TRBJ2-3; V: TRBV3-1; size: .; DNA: TGTGCCAGCAGCCAAGGACTAGCGGGGGGGCCGTATACGCAGTATTTT; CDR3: CASSQGLAGGPYTQYF
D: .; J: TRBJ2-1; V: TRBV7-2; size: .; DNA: TGTGCCAGCAGCTTAGAGGTGGGGGGGCAGTTCTTC; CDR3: CASSLEVGGQFF
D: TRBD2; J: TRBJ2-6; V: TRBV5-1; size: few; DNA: TGCGCCAGCAGCTTGGGGAACCGACTAGCGGGGCCCTCTGGGGCCAACGTCCTGACTTTC; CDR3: CASSLGNRLAGPSGANVLTF
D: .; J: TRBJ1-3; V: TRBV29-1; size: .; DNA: TGCAGCGTTGAAAGGTCCGTCCCAGGGCGATTTGGAAACACCATATATTTT; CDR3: CSVERSVPGRFGNTIYF
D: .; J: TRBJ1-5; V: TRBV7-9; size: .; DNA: TGTGCCAGCAGCACTAACCTCAATCAGCCCCAGCATTTT; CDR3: CASSTNLNQPQHF
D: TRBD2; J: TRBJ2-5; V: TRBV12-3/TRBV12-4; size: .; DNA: TGTGCCAGCAGTTTAGGTAGCGGGGGGCGACTAGGGTACGAGACCCAGTACTTC; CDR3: CASSLGSGGRLGYETQYF
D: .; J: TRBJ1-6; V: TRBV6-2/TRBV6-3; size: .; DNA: TGTGCCAGCAGTTACAGGGCAGGGGAAAATTCACCCCTCCACTTT; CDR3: CASSYRAGENSPLHF
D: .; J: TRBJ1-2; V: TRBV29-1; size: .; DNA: TGCAGCGTAATCCCTGGCTACACCTTC; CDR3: CSVIPGYTF